The sequence of this TCR beta chain was determined in a study of cytotoxic CD8 clonotypes in ibrutinib-treated CLL. Using immunoSEQ multiplex PCR, the repertoire was profiled, and TCRdb retains in-frame clones only, with some absent. This table holds 28,000 or so clones, 62% found once. This CDR3 is built from 14 residues. The germline V gene encodes CDR1 MRHNA and CDR2 SNTAGT. Trimming removed 6 bases at V and 2 bases at J, with 12 bases between. This clone was seen more than once but under ten times. The V call is TRBV6-4, the J call TRBJ2-3; D uncertain. Specimen: PBMCs, collected before ibrutinib treatment. The sequence was collected from a human donor with chronic lymphocytic leukemia. CDR3 sequence reads: CASRSELDTDTQYF. As DNA, the CDR3 is TGTGCCAGCAGATCCGAGTTAGACACAGATACGCAGTATTTT.